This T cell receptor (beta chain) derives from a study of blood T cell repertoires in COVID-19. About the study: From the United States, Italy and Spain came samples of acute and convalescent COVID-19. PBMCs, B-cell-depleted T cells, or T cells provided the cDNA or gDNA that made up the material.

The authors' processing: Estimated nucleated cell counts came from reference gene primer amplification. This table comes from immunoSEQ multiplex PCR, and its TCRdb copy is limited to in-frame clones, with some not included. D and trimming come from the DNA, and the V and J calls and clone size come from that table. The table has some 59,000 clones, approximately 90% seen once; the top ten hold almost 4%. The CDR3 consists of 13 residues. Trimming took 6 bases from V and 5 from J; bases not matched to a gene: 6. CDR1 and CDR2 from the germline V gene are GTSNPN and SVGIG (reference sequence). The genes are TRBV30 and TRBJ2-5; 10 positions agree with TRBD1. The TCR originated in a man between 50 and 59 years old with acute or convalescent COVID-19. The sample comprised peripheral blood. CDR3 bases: TGTGCCTGTCCGGGACAGGGGATCGAGACCCAGTACTTC. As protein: CACPGQGIETQYF.